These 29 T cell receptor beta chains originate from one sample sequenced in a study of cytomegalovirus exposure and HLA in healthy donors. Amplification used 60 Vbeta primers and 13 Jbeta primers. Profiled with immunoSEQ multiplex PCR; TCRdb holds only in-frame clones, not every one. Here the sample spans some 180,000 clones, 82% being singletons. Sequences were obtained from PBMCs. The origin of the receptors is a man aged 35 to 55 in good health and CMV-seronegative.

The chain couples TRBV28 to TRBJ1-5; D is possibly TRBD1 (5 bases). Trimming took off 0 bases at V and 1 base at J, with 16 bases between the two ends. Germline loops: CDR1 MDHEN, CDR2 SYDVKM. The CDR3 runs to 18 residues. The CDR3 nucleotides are TGTGCCAGCAGTTTATGGGCTGTTGGGGGGGGGAGCAATCAGCCCCAGCATTTT. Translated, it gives CASSLWAVGGGSNQPQHF.

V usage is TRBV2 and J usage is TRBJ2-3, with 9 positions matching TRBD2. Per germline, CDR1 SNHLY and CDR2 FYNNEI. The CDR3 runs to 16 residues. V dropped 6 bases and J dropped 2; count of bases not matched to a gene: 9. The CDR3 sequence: CASRLEGLAVTDTQYF. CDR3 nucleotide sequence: TGTGCCAGCAGATTAGAGGGACTAGCCGTCACAGATACGCAGTATTTT.

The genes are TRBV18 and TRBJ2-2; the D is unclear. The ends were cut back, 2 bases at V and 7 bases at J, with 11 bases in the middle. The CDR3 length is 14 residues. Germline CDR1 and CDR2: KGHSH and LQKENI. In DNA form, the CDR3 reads TGTGCCAGCTCACCAGGCAACCAGGACGGGGAGCTGTTTTTT. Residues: CASSPGNQDGELFF.

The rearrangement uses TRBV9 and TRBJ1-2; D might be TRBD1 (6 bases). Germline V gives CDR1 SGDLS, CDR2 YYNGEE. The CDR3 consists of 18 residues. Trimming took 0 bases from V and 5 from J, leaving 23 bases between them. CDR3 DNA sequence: TGTGCCAGCAGCGTAGGAAGGGGGGGGGCGCGCTTTTTATATGGCTACACCTTC. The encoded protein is CASSVGRGGARFLYGYTF.

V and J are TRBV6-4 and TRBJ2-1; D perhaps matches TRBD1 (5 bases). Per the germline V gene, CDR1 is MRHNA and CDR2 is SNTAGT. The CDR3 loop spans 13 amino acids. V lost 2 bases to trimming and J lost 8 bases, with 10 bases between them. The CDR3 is CASSDGRVDEQFF. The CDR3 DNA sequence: TGTGCCAGCAGTGACGGCAGGGTAGATGAGCAGTTCTTC.

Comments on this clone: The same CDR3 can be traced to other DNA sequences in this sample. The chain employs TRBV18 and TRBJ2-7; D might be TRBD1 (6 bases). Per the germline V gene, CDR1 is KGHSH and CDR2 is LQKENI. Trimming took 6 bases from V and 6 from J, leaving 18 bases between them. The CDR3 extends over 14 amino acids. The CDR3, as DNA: TGTGCCAGCTCGCGTACCCAAGGGGGACCCGAGCAGTACTTC. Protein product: CASSRTQGGPEQYF.

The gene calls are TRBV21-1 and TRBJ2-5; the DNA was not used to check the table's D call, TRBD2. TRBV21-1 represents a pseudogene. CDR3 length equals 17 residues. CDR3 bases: TGTGCCAGCAGCCTCGGCGGAGGGCCGGAATCTCAAGAGACCCAGTACTTC. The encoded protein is CASSLGGGPESQETQYF.

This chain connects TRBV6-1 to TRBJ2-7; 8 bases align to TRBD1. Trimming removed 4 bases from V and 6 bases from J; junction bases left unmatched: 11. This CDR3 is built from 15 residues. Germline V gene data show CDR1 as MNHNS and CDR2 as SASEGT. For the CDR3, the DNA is TGTGCCAGCAGTGCAAATGACAGGGGACGAGGCGAGCAGTACTTC. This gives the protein CASSANDRGRGEQYF.

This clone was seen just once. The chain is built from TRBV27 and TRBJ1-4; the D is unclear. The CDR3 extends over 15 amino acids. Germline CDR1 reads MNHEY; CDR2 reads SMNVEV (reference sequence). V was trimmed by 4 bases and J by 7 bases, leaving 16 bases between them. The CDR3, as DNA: TGTGCCAGCAGTTCCCGGGCTCGGGATTCTGAAAAACTGTTTTTT. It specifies CASSSRARDSEKLFF.

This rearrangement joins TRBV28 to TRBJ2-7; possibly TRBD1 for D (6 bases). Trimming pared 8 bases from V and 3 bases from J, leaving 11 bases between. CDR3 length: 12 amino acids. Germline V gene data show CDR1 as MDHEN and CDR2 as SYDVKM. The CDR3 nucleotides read TGTGCCAGCGGACAGCAGTTCTACGAGCAGTACTTC. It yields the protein CASGQQFYEQYF.

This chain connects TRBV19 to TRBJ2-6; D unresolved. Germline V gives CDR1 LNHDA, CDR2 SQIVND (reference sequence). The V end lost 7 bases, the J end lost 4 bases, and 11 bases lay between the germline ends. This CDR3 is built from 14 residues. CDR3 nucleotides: TGTGCCAGTACGATGGTGGCCGGGGCCAACGTCCTGACTTTC. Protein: CASTMVAGANVLTF.

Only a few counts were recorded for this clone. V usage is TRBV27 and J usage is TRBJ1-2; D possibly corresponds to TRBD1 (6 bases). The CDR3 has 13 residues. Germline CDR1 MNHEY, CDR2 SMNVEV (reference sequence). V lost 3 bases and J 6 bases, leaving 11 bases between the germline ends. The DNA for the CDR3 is TGTGCCAGCAGTTTCACAGGGAAGGATGGCTACACCTTC. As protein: CASSFTGKDGYTF.

Here the CDR3 reads CASSLVLAGGPKSYEQYF. CDR3 nucleotides: TGTGCCAGCAGCTTAGTACTAGCGGGGGGGCCGAAGTCCTACGAGCAGTACTTC. J is TRBJ2-7 and V is TRBV11-3; 13 nucleotides line up with TRBD2. V trimming: 1 base; J trimming: 1 base; junction bases outside the gene matches: 7. Germline assignment: CDR1 SGHNT and CDR2 YENEEA. The CDR3 contains 18 residues.

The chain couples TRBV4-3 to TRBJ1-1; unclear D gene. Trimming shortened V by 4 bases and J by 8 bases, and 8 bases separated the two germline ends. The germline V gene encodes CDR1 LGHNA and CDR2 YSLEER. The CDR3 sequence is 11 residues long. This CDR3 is CASSLNKEAFF. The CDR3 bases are TGCGCCAGCAGCCTAAACAAAGAAGCTTTCTTT.

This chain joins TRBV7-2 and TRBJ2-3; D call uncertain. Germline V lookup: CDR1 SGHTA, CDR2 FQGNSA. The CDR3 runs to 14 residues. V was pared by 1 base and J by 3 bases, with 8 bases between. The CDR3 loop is CASSLGHGTDTQYF. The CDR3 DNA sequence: TGTGCCAGCAGCTTAGGCCACGGGACAGATACGCAGTATTTT.

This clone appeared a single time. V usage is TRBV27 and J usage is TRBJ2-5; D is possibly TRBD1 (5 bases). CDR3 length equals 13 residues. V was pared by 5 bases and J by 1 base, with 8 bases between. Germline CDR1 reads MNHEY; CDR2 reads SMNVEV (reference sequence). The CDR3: CASSDSRQETQYF. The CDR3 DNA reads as TGTGCCAGCAGTGACAGCCGCCAAGAGACCCAGTACTTC.

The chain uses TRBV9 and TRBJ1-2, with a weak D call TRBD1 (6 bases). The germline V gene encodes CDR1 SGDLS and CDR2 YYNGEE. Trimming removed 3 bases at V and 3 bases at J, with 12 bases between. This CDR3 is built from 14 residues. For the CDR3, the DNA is TGTGCCAGCAGCGCCGTCAGGGGAGACTATGGCTACACCTTC. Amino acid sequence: CASSAVRGDYGYTF.

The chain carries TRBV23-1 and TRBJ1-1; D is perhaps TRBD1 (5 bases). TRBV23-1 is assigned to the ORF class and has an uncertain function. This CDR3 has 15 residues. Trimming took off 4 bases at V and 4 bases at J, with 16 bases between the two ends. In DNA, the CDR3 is TGCGCCAGCAGTCGTCCGGCAGGGAAGACCACTGAAGCTTTCTTT. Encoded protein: CASSRPAGKTTEAFF.

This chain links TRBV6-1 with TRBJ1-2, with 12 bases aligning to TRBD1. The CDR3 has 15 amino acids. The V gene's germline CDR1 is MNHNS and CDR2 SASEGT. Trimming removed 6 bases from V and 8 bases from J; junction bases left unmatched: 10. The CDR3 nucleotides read TGTGCCAGCAGAAACCCGGGACAGGGGGCGCGGGGCTACACCTTC. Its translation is CASRNPGQGARGYTF.

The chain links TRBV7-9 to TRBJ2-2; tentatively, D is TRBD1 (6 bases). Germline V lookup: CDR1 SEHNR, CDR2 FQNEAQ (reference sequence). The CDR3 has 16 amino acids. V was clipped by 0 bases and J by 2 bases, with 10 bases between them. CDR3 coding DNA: TGTGCCAGCAGCTTAGCCCGGACAGCCAACACCGGGGAGCTGTTTTTT. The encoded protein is CASSLARTANTGELFF.

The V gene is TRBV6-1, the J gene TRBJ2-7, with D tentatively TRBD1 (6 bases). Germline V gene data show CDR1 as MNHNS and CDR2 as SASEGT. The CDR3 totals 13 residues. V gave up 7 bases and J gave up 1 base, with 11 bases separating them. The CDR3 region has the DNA TGTGCCAGCAACTACAGGGAGTCCTACGAGCAGTACTTC. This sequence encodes CASNYRESYEQYF.

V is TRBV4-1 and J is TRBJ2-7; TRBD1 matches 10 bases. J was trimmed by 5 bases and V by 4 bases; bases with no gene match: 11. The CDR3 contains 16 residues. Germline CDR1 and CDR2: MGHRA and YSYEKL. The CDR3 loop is CASSRGEGQGSNEQYF. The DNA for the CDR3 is TGCGCCAGCAGCCGAGGGGAGGGACAGGGGTCCAACGAGCAGTACTTC.

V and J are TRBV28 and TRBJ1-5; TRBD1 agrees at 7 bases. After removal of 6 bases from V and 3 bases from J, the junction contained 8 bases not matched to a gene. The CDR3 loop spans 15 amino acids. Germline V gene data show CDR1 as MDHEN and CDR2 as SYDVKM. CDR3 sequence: CASSLQGPVNQPQHF. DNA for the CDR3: TGTGCCAGCAGCCTACAGGGGCCGGTCAATCAGCCCCAGCATTTT.

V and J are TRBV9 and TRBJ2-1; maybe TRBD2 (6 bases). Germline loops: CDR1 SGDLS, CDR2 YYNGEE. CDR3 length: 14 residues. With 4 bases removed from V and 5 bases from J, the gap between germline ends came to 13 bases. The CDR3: CASSTPGLNNEQFF. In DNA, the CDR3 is TGTGCCAGCAGCACTCCGGGACTGAACAATGAGCAGTTCTTC.

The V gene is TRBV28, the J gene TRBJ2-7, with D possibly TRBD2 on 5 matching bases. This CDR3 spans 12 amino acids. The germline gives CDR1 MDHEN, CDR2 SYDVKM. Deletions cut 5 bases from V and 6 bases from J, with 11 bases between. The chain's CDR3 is CASSPQRAEQYF. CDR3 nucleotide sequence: TGTGCCAGCAGTCCGCAGAGGGCCGAGCAGTACTTC.

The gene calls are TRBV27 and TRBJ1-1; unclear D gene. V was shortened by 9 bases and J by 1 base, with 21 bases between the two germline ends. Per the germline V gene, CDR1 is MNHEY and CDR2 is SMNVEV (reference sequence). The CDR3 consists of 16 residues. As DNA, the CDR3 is TGTGCCAGTGACTTACAAGGTTCAGTGAGGAACACTGAAGCTTTCTTT. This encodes CASDLQGSVRNTEAFF.

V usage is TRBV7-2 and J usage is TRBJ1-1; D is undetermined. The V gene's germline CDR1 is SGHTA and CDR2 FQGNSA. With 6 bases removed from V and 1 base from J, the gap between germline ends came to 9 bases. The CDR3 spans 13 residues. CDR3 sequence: CASRLQRNTEAFF. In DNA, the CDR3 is TGTGCCAGCAGGTTACAGCGGAACACTGAAGCTTTCTTT.

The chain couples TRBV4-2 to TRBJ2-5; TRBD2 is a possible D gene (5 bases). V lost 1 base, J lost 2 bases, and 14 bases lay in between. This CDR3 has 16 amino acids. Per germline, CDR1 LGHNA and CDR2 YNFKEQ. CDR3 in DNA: TGTGCCAGCAGCCAAGGGCTAGCTCGCGGGCAAGAGACCCAGTACTTC. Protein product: CASSQGLARGQETQYF.

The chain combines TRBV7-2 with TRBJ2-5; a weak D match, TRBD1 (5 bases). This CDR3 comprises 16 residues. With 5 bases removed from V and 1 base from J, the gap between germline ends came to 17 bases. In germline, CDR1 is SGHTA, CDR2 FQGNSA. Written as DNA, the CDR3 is TGTGCCAGCAGCCCGGAGAGACAGCGTCTCCAAGAGACCCAGTACTTC. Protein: CASSPERQRLQETQYF. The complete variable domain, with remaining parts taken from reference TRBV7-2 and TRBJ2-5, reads GAGVSQSPSNKVTEKGKDVELRCDPISGHTALYWYRQSLGQGLEFLIYFQGNSAPDKSGLPSDRFSAERTGGSVSTLTIQRTQQEDSAVYLCASSPERQRLQETQYFGPGTRLLVL.